This T cell receptor (beta chain) was sequenced in a study of T cell responses to AZD1222 COVID-19 vaccine. Study context: Whether given at about 4 or about 12 weeks, second doses were pooled. Broader study findings: An increase in Spike-specific TCR breadth and depth was observed after two AZD1222 doses. Among the donors, most were white British and more were female, and clonal diversity was possibly underestimated.

To note about this clone: Its target is unknown.

Trimming at V came to 0 bases and at J to 10 bases, leaving 18 bases not matched to a gene. The CDR3 consists of 17 residues. In germline, CDR1 is GTSNPN, CDR2 SVGIG (reference sequence). Libraries were prepared by immunoSEQ multiplex PCR; TCRdb keeps only in-frame clonotypes and omits some of them. The table has tens of thousands of clones, 65% to 80% seen once. Specimen: peripheral blood, collected on day 0 of AZD1222 vaccination. The chain has TRBV30 and TRBJ1-5; 7 bases are a match to TRBD1. This TCR was recovered from an adult in good health. CDR3: CAWSVNWDSSYNEPQHF. DNA of the CDR3: TGTGCCTGGAGTGTAAATTGGGACAGTTCTTACAATGAACCCCAGCATTTT. Complete variable domain (other parts from reference TRBV30 and TRBJ1-5): SQTIHQWPATLVQPVGSPLSLECTVEGTSNPNLYWYRQAAGRGLQLLFYSVGIGQISSEVPQNLSASRPQDRQFILSSKKLLLSDSGFYLCAWSVNWDSSYNEPQHFGDGTRLSIL.